A single sample is the source of the 24 T cell receptor beta chains below, sequenced in a study of cytomegalovirus exposure and HLA in healthy donors. The PCR ran on 60 Vbeta and 13 Jbeta primers. The table came from immunoSEQ multiplex PCR; TCRdb's copy has only in-frame clones and leaves some out. The sample yields about 160,000 clones, of which the top ten take up 2.1%. The source material was PBMCs. The source is a man between 25 and 39 years old in good health and CMV-seronegative.

The chain employs TRBV27 and TRBJ2-1, with TRBD2 matching over 11 bases. V was clipped by 7 bases and J by 4 bases; unmatched bases: 6. Germline V gene sequence: CDR1 MNHEY, CDR2 SMNVEV (reference sequence). CDR3 length equals 15 residues. This CDR3 is CASNHRTSGYNEQFF. CDR3 nucleotide sequence: TGTGCCAGCAACCACCGGACTAGCGGGTACAATGAGCAGTTCTTC.

The rearrangement joins TRBV19 to TRBJ2-7; 11 bases are a match to TRBD1. The trim removed 1 base at V and 3 bases at J, leaving 2 bases unmatched. The CDR3 length is 15 residues. Germline V gene lookup returns CDR1 LNHDA and CDR2 SQIVND (reference sequence). CDR3 protein: CASSIAGTGGYEQYF. The DNA of the CDR3 is TGTGCCAGTAGTATAGCGGGGACAGGGGGCTACGAGCAGTACTTC. The full variable domain, in which reference TRBV19 and TRBJ2-7 provide the parts outside the CDR3, is DGGITQSPKYLFRKEGQNVTLSCEQNLNHDAMYWYRQDPGQGLRLIYYSQIVNDFQKGDIAEGYSVSREKKESFPLTVTSAQKNPTAFYLCASSIAGTGGYEQYFGPGTRLTVT.

The rearrangement uses TRBV10-1 and TRBJ2-1; 11 bases are a match to TRBD2. In germline, CDR1 is WNHNN, CDR2 SYGVQD (reference sequence). The CDR3 sequence is 16 residues long. V shed 7 bases, J shed 2 bases, and the junction held 7 bases outside the gene matches. This CDR3 is CASNGRTSGPYNEQFF. The CDR3 nucleotides are TGCGCCAGCAACGGACGGACTAGCGGGCCCTACAATGAGCAGTTCTTC.

The chain has TRBV7-2 and TRBJ2-3, with TRBD2 matching 10 bases. The CDR3 extends over 15 amino acids. The V gene end was trimmed by 6 bases and the J gene end by 4 bases; junction bases not matched to a gene: 7. The V gene's germline CDR1 is SGHTA and CDR2 FQGNSA. Here the CDR3 reads CASRKLAGKSDTQYF. CDR3 in DNA: TGTGCCAGCAGAAAACTAGCGGGAAAGTCAGATACGCAGTATTTT.

The gene calls are TRBV29-1 and TRBJ1-5, with TRBD1 matching 12 bases. Germline CDR1 and CDR2: SQVTM and ANQGSEA. The V segment lost 4 bases and the J segment 0 bases; nucleotides outside the gene matches: 7. CDR3 length: 17 residues. CDR3 residues: CSVGGTGGRDSNQPQHF. CDR3 DNA: TGCAGCGTTGGAGGGACAGGGGGCCGGGATAGCAATCAGCCCCAGCATTTT.

The chain uses TRBV18 and TRBJ1-1; TRBD1 aligns across 10 bases. The CDR3 contains 17 residues. The ends lost 3 bases at V and 4 bases at J; junction bases unmatched: 11. The germline V gene encodes CDR1 KGHSH and CDR2 LQKENI. DNA of the CDR3: TGTGCCAGCTCACCCGCGATAGTCGGACAGGGGGGCACTGAAGCTTTCTTT. Its translation is CASSPAIVGQGGTEAFF.

V is TRBV18 and J is TRBJ2-7, with D perhaps matching TRBD1 (6 bases). The germline CDR1 and CDR2 sequences are KGHSH and LQKENI. Trimming removed 0 bases at V and 6 bases at J, with 6 bases between. This CDR3 is 12 amino acids long. The CDR3 sequence is CASSPPGAEQYF. DNA for the CDR3: TGTGCCAGCTCACCACCGGGGGCCGAGCAGTACTTC.

The genes are TRBV4-1 and TRBJ1-1, with a possible D match to TRBD1 (5 bases). V shed 4 bases and J shed 1 base, with 16 bases lying between them. The CDR3 has 16 residues. Germline loops: CDR1 MGHRA, CDR2 YSYEKL. Written as DNA, the CDR3 is TGCGCCAGCAGCCCGCTCTCTACAGGCGGGAACACTGAAGCTTTCTTT. This encodes CASSPLSTGGNTEAFF.

V and J are TRBV28 and TRBJ2-3; TRBD2 is a possible D gene (6 bases). CDR3 size: 15 residues. Trimming removed 6 bases from V and 2 bases from J, with 15 bases in between. CDR1 and CDR2 (germline): MDHEN, SYDVKM. Here the CDR3 DNA reads TGTGCCAGCAGACGATCCGGGACTCACACAGATACGCAGTATTTT. Residues: CASRRSGTHTDTQYF.

The gene calls are TRBV11-2 and TRBJ2-3; 7 bases map to TRBD1. CDR3 length: 15 residues. Germline V gives CDR1 SGHAT, CDR2 FQNNGV. V was clipped by 4 bases and J by 5 bases; unmatched bases: 9. CDR3 loop: CASSSYRGRGDTQYF. The CDR3 coding sequence is TGTGCCAGCAGCTCCTACAGGGGCCGGGGAGATACGCAGTATTTT.

The rearrangement uses TRBV5-4 and TRBJ2-1; 9 positions match TRBD2. The length of the CDR3 is 15 residues. V lost 0 bases, J lost 6 bases, and 4 bases stayed unmatched. Germline V gene data show CDR1 as SGHNT and CDR2 as YYREEE (reference sequence). The CDR3 is CASSLGAGGSNEQFF. Here the CDR3 DNA reads TGTGCCAGCAGCTTGGGCGCGGGAGGGAGCAATGAGCAGTTCTTC. Based on the CDR3 plus reference TRBV5-4 and TRBJ2-1, the full variable domain is ETGVTQSPTHLIKTRGQQVTLRCSSQSGHNTVSWYQQALGQGPQFIFQYYREEENGRGNFPPRFSGLQFPNYSSELNVNALELDDSALYLCASSLGAGGSNEQFFGPGTRLTVL.

This chain joins TRBV7-9 and TRBJ2-7; 13 bases match TRBD2. V lost 4 bases, J lost 7 bases, and 10 bases stayed unmatched. The CDR3 has 16 residues. The germline gives CDR1 SEHNR, CDR2 FQNEAQ (reference sequence). This CDR3 is CASSSWTSGSGREQYF. The CDR3, as DNA: TGTGCCAGCAGCTCCTGGACTAGCGGGAGTGGGAGGGAGCAGTACTTC.

The gene calls are TRBV10-3 and TRBJ2-3, with 10 nucleotides matching TRBD1. Looked up from germline, CDR1 is ENHRY and CDR2 is SYGVKD. The CDR3 totals 17 residues. Trimming removed 2 bases from V and 4 bases from J; junction bases left unmatched: 9. DNA for the CDR3: TGTGCCATCAGTGAGAGCTCCCCGGACAGGGGGTCAGATACGCAGTATTTT. It yields the protein CAISESSPDRGSDTQYF.

The V gene is TRBV7-6, the J gene TRBJ2-3; 14 bases agree with TRBD2. V gave up 5 bases and J gave up 5 bases; unmatched junction bases: 21. Germline V gene lookup returns CDR1 SGHVS and CDR2 FNYEAQ. The CDR3 runs 21 residues. CDR3 sequence reads: CASSPSWSPGTSGSGGDTQYF. The CDR3 nucleotides read TGTGCCAGCAGCCCGTCGTGGTCGCCCGGGACTAGCGGGAGCGGAGGAGATACGCAGTATTTT. The variable domain in full, completed from reference TRBV7-6 and TRBJ2-3, reads GAGVSQSPRYKVTKRGQDVALRCDPISGHVSLYWYRQALGQGPEFLTYFNYEAQQDKSGLPNDRFSAERPEGSISTLTIQRTEQRDSAMYRCASSPSWSPGTSGSGGDTQYFGPGTRLTVL.

The rearrangement uses TRBV6-1 and TRBJ2-1, with a possible D match to TRBD2 (5 bases). Per germline, CDR1 MNHNS and CDR2 SASEGT. The CDR3 covers 13 residues. V dropped 6 bases and J dropped 14 bases, with 20 bases sitting between them. The CDR3 DNA sequence: TGTGCCAGCAGGATGGCGGGCAAATATCCGGAGTTCTTC. This translates into CASRMAGKYPEFF.

The chain carries TRBV30 and TRBJ1-1; a weak D match, TRBD1 (5 bases). The CDR3 is 12 amino acids. The germline V gene encodes CDR1 GTSNPN and CDR2 SVGIG (reference sequence). CDR3 nucleotides: TGTGCGGGGGGTGGCGTGAACACTGAAGCTTTCTTT. Protein sequence: CAGGGVNTEAFF. Full variable domain (remainder filled in from reference TRBV30 and TRBJ1-1): SQTIHQWPATLVQPVGSPLSLECTVEGTSNPNLYWYRQAAGRGLQLLFYSVGIGQISSEVPQNLSASRPQDRQFILSSKKLLLSDSGFYLCAGGGVNTEAFFGQGTRLTVV.

For the CDR3, the DNA is TGTGCCAGCAGCTTAGTTCCCGAGTACCAAGAGACCCAGTACTTC. This encodes CASSLVPEYQETQYF. The chain is built from TRBV7-9 and TRBJ2-5; D ambiguous. The V end was cut by 1 base, the J end by 0 bases, with 9 bases between. Germline CDR1 is SEHNR and CDR2 is FQNEAQ (reference sequence). The length of the CDR3 is 15 residues.

This chain connects TRBV29-1 to TRBJ2-7; TRBD1 agrees at 7 bases. Germline V lookup: CDR1 SQVTM, CDR2 ANQGSEA. The CDR3 has 14 amino acids. The trim removed 1 base at V and 3 bases at J, leaving 6 bases unmatched. The CDR3 protein is CSVEGGRGFYEQYF. CDR3 bases: TGCAGCGTTGAAGGTGGCAGGGGGTTCTACGAGCAGTACTTC.

The chain uses TRBV30 and TRBJ1-5, with a possible D match to TRBD1 (6 bases). The CDR3 sequence is 15 residues long. V shed 0 bases and J shed 0 bases, with 9 bases lying between them. Germline CDR1 and CDR2: GTSNPN and SVGIG (reference sequence). The CDR3 here is CAWSVQGNSNQPQHF. The CDR3, as DNA: TGTGCCTGGAGTGTTCAGGGGAATAGCAATCAGCCCCAGCATTTT.

The chain couples TRBV18 to TRBJ2-5; D is ambiguous. CDR3 length: 14 amino acids. Germline lookup yields CDR1 KGHSH and CDR2 LQKENI. V was clipped by 2 bases and J by 1 base, with 8 bases between them. The CDR3 sequence: CASSPGAAQETQYF. Here the CDR3 DNA reads TGTGCCAGCTCACCAGGTGCGGCCCAAGAGACCCAGTACTTC.

The rearrangement joins TRBV6-5 to TRBJ1-4, with TRBD1 matching 7 bases. J gave up 8 bases and V 8 bases, and 11 bases lay outside the gene matches. Germline V gene lookup returns CDR1 MNHEY and CDR2 SVGAGI. The CDR3 has 14 amino acids. This chain's CDR3 is CASRLGGGREKLFF. CDR3 sequence (DNA): TGTGCCAGCCGCCTAGGGGGCGGACGCGAAAAACTGTTTTTT.

V gene TRBV5-4 combines with J gene TRBJ2-1; TRBD2 aligns across 10 bases. The germline gives CDR1 SGHNT, CDR2 YYREEE (reference sequence). The length of the CDR3 is 16 residues. J was trimmed by 7 bases and V by 0 bases; bases with no gene match: 7. In DNA, the CDR3 is TGTGCCAGCAGCTTGGGAGCGGGAGGGTGGGTGAATGAGCAGTTCTTC. Translated, it gives CASSLGAGGWVNEQFF.

The genes are TRBV28 and TRBJ2-7; 8 bases are shared with TRBD1. V lost 2 bases and J lost 4; bases outside the gene matches: 7. Germline CDR1 and CDR2: MDHEN and SYDVKM. The CDR3 has 15 residues. The CDR3 nucleotides read TGTGCCAGCAGTTTACCCGGACAGGGATTGTACGAGCAGTACTTC. Protein product: CASSLPGQGLYEQYF.

V usage is TRBV2 and J usage is TRBJ1-5; D gene unclear. This CDR3 has 13 amino acids. CDR1 is SNHLY, CDR2 FYNNEI, per germline. V lost 6 bases to trimming and J lost 1 base, with 7 bases between them. The CDR3 spells CASRATSNQPQHF. In nucleotides, the CDR3 is TGTGCCAGCAGAGCGACGAGCAATCAGCCCCAGCATTTT.